This passage covers 20 T cell receptor beta chains from one sample sequenced in a study of low-dose radiotherapy and immunotherapy resistance in tumors. TRAV- and TRBV-specific primers were used for first-strand cDNA, which covered alpha and beta chains. Both a constant-region primer and a V-primer adapter served to amplify TCRs across 15 to 25 PCR cycles. TCRdb fed the reads into MiXCR, producing one record per CDR3 protein. The data contain roughly 76,000 distinct CDR3 sequences, over 15% of them seen just once; the ten biggest clones take up about 5.9%. Time point indicated: before trial treatment. Here the sequenced sample was PBMCs, taken before treatment. These receptors were obtained from a male donor with prostate cancer.

This clonotype showed up many times. This sequence joins TRBV6-1 and TRBJ2-3; no clear D gene. V dropped 2 bases and J dropped 6 bases, with 6 bases sitting between them. Germline V lookup: CDR1 MNHNS, CDR2 SASEGT. This CDR3 is built from 12 residues. CDR3 coding DNA: TGTGCCAGCAGTGAAAGGCAGGATACGCAGTATTTT. Protein product: CASSERQDTQYF.

This clonotype was counted many times. The V gene is TRBV12-3 or TRBV12-4, the J gene TRBJ2-5; TRBD2 matches 7 bases. The CDR3 is made up of 15 amino acids. V gave up 3 bases and J gave up 4 bases; unmatched junction bases: 8. Written as DNA, the CDR3 is TGTGCCAGCAGTTTCAGAGGCGGCGGGGGAGAGACCCAGTACTTC. Its protein product is CASSFRGGGGETQYF.

This clonotype was seen ten or more times. The chain links TRBV25-1 to TRBJ1-5; D is perhaps TRBD1 (6 bases). Germline CDR1 MGHDK, CDR2 SYGVNS. V lost 2 bases, J lost 6 bases, and 11 bases lay in between. CDR3 length: 14 residues. CDR3 amino acids: CASSEGGGRQPQHF. The CDR3, as DNA: TGTGCCAGCAGTGAAGGTGGGGGGCGTCAGCCCCAGCATTTT.

This clonotype was detected many times. The rearrangement joins TRBV7-2 to TRBJ1-5; a possible D gene is TRBD1 (5 bases). This CDR3 has 15 residues. V dropped 5 bases and J dropped 3 bases, with 14 bases sitting between them. In germline, CDR1 is SGHTA, CDR2 FQGNSA. The chain's CDR3 is CASSQEWGINQPQHF. DNA of the CDR3: TGTGCCAGCAGCCAGGAGTGGGGGATCAATCAGCCCCAGCATTTT.

This clonotype was recorded many times. This rearrangement joins TRBV6-2 or TRBV6-3 to TRBJ1-5; D ambiguous. This CDR3 spans 14 amino acids. Germline CDR1 reads MNHEY; CDR2 reads SVGEGT. V shed 5 bases and J shed 5 bases, with 13 bases lying between them. The CDR3 loop is CASSLDRRDQPQHF. CDR3 nucleotides: TGTGCCAGCAGTCTCGATCGGAGGGATCAGCCCCAGCATTTT.

Ten or more counts support this clonotype. The chain is built from TRBV20-1 and TRBJ1-1; no clear D. V was shortened by 3 bases and J by 7 bases, with 9 bases between the two germline ends. Germline V gene data show CDR1 as DFQATT and CDR2 as SNEGSKA (reference sequence). This CDR3 is 11 amino acids long. Here the CDR3 DNA reads TGCAGTGCTAGCCTCATGCTTGAAGCTTTCTTT. It codes for CSASLMLEAFF.

Ten or more counts support this clonotype. This CDR3 is CASSMDRESRRNTEAFF. In nucleotides, the CDR3 is TGCGCCAGCAGCATGGACAGGGAAAGTCGAAGGAACACTGAAGCTTTCTTT. The chain recombines TRBV5-1 with TRBJ1-1, with TRBD1 identical over 8 bases. V was clipped by 4 bases and J by 1 base; unmatched bases: 12. There are 17 residues in the CDR3. The germline V gene encodes CDR1 SGHRS and CDR2 YFSETQ. The full variable domain, rest sourced from reference TRBV5-1 and TRBJ1-1, is KAGVTQTPRYLIKTRGQQVTLSCSPISGHRSVSWYQQTPGQGLQFLFEYFSETQRNKGNFPGRFSGRQFSNSRSEMNVSTLELGDSALYLCASSMDRESRRNTEAFFGQGTRLTVV.

Many counts were recorded for this clonotype. CDR3: CASSQGAGSGNTIYF. The CDR3, as DNA: TGCGCCAGCAGTCAGGGAGCGGGCTCTGGAAACACCATATATTTT. The V and J genes are TRBV23-1 and TRBJ1-3; D not certain. TRBV23-1 carries the ORF label, with uncertain function. V dropped 3 bases and J dropped 0 bases, with 9 bases sitting between them. The CDR3 covers 15 residues.

This clonotype was seen many times. The chain employs TRBV30 and TRBJ2-7; 7 nucleotides line up with TRBD1. Germline V gene lookup returns CDR1 GTSNPN and CDR2 SVGIG (reference sequence). The CDR3 contains 15 residues. With 2 bases clipped from V and 0 bases from J, the junction kept 7 bases outside the gene matches. This CDR3 reads CAWSPKDRHSYEQYF. CDR3 DNA: TGTGCCTGGAGTCCCAAGGACAGGCACTCCTACGAGCAGTACTTC.

This clonotype was picked up many times. The gene calls are TRBV4-3 and TRBJ2-5; no firm D call. CDR1 and CDR2 (germline): LGHNA, YSLEER. This CDR3 is 14 amino acids long. Between the trimmed V and J ends, which lost 3 bases and 5 bases, there was a span of 13 bases. The chain's CDR3 is CASSQMVASETQYF. The CDR3 bases are TGCGCCAGCAGCCAGATGGTGGCCAGCGAGACCCAGTACTTC.

This clonotype was seen ten or more times. J is TRBJ2-5 and V is TRBV5-4, with TRBD2 identical over 9 bases. CDR3 length: 16 amino acids. Germline V lookup: CDR1 SGHNT, CDR2 YYREEE (reference sequence). V shed 7 bases, J shed 5 bases, and the junction held 15 bases outside the gene matches. For the CDR3, the DNA is TGTGCCAGCCATCTAGCGGGGCGCAGGGTCGGGGAGACCCAGTACTTC. Its protein product is CASHLAGRRVGETQYF.

Many counts were recorded for this clonotype. The gene calls are TRBV6-1 and TRBJ1-4; the match to TRBD1 covers 7 bases. The V segment lost 3 bases and the J segment 1 base; nucleotides outside the gene matches: 8. The CDR3 is 17 amino acids. Germline V gene sequence: CDR1 MNHNS, CDR2 SASEGT. CDR3 region: CASSERGGGLTNEKLFF. As DNA, the CDR3 is TGTGCCAGCAGTGAGAGAGGGGGCGGCCTAACTAATGAAAAACTGTTTTTT.

This clonotype was recorded at least ten times. The CDR3 bases are TGTGCCAGCAGTCGACAGGGGGCAATTGTCAATGAGCAGTTCTTC. Protein sequence: CASSRQGAIVNEQFF. The genes are TRBV6-2 or TRBV6-3 and TRBJ2-1; 10 bases map to TRBD1. With V trimmed by 5 bases and J by 6 bases, 7 bases remained unmatched. CDR3 size: 15 residues. Germline V lookup: CDR1 MNHEY, CDR2 SVGEGT.

The rearrangement uses TRBV6-2 or TRBV6-3 and TRBJ1-5; 10 nucleotides agree with TRBD1. The V gene end was trimmed by 6 bases and the J gene end by 10 bases; junction bases not matched to a gene: 12. The CDR3 is made up of 15 amino acids. Germline V lookup: CDR1 MNHEY, CDR2 SVGEGT. CDR3: CASSSGTGAGHPQHF. In DNA form, the CDR3 reads TGTGCCAGCAGCTCAGGGACAGGGGCGGGTCATCCCCAGCATTTT.

The table lists this clonotype with many counts. V and J are TRBV28 and TRBJ1-1; tentatively, D is TRBD1 (6 bases). The germline V and J ends were trimmed by 6 bases and 7 bases, with 18 bases remaining between them. The CDR3 runs 14 residues. Germline CDR1 is MDHEN and CDR2 is SYDVKM. CDR3 protein: CASSPPGGGVEAFF. The CDR3 coding sequence is TGTGCCAGCAGCCCGCCTGGGGGGGGCGTTGAAGCTTTCTTT. The full variable domain, its missing parts supplied by reference TRBV28 and TRBJ1-1, is DVKVTQSSRYLVKRTGEKVFLECVQDMDHENMFWYRQDPGLGLRLIYFSYDVKMKEKGDIPEGYSVSREKKERFSLILESASTNQTSMYLCASSPPGGGVEAFFGQGTRLTVV.

This clonotype has a count of ten or more. The rearrangement uses TRBV6-2 or TRBV6-3 and TRBJ2-1, with TRBD1 identical over 8 bases. Trimming removed 7 bases from V and 4 bases from J; junction bases left unmatched: 18. Germline V gene lookup returns CDR1 MNHEY and CDR2 SVGEGT. CDR3 length: 18 amino acids. The CDR3, as DNA: TGTGCCAGCACCCTAACTCGAGTCAGGGGGCGGGTGTACAATGAGCAGTTCTTC. As protein: CASTLTRVRGRVYNEQFF.

Ten or more counts support this clonotype. This chain uses TRBV6-8 with TRBJ2-1, with TRBD2 matching 7 bases. The CDR3 runs to 15 residues. The germline gives CDR1 MNHGY, CDR2 SAAAGT. With V trimmed by 4 bases and J by 7 bases, 10 bases remained unmatched. For the CDR3, the DNA is TGTGCCAGCAGTTCTGCGGGAGTAGAGGTGAATGAGCAGTTCTTC. The encoded protein is CASSSAGVEVNEQFF.

In the case of this clonotype: A far larger clone is a single base away, which makes a read error likely. The chain joins TRBV5-8 to TRBJ2-5; 8 positions agree with TRBD2. The CDR3 length is 15 residues. Germline V gene lookup returns CDR1 SGHTS and CDR2 YDEGEE. Written as DNA, the CDR3 is TGTGTCAGCAGCTCCGGGGGGGGGCCTGAAGAGACCCAGTACTTC. It encodes CVSSSGGGPEETQYF.

In this sample, this clonotype turned up many times. The genes are TRBV19 and TRBJ1-4, with D unclear. CDR1 is LNHDA, CDR2 SQIVND, per germline (reference sequence). Trimming removed 10 bases from V and 4 bases from J, with 13 bases in between. The CDR3 runs to 13 residues. DNA for the CDR3: TGTGCCACCAGGACGGCCGTTAATGAAAAACTGTTTTTT. This translates into CATRTAVNEKLFF. Based on the CDR3 plus reference TRBV19 and TRBJ1-4, the full variable domain is DGGITQSPKYLFRKEGQNVTLSCEQNLNHDAMYWYRQDPGQGLRLIYYSQIVNDFQKGDIAEGYSVSREKKESFPLTVTSAQKNPTAFYLCATRTAVNEKLFFGSGTQLSVL.

This clonotype was counted ten times or more. The V and J genes are TRBV11-2 and TRBJ2-7, with D perhaps TRBD1 (6 bases). Trimming took off 6 bases at V and 0 bases at J, with 30 bases between the two ends. The CDR3 has 20 residues. Germline V lookup: CDR1 SGHAT, CDR2 FQNNGV. CDR3 region: CASSPINRMRSQGPSYEQYF. CDR3 DNA sequence: TGTGCCAGCAGTCCGATCAACAGGATGCGTTCTCAGGGGCCCTCCTACGAGCAGTACTTC.